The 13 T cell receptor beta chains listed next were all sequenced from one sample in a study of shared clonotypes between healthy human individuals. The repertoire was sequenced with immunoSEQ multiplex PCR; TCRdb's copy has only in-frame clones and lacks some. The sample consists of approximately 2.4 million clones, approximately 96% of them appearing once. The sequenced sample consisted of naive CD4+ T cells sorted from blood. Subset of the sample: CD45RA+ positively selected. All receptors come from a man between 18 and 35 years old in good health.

The CDR3 DNA follows: TGTGCCAGCAGTCGCCCGGGGGACAATGAGCAGTTCTTC. Residues: CASSRPGDNEQFF. This rearrangement joins TRBV6-5 to TRBJ2-1, with D possibly being TRBD2 (6 bases). The CDR3 is 13 residues long. V lost 5 bases, J lost 5 bases, and 10 bases lay in between. Germline CDR1 MNHEY, CDR2 SVGAGI.

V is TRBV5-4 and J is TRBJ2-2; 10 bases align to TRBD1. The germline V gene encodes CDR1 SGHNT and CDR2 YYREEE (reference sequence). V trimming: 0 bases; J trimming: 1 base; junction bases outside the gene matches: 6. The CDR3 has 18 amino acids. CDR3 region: CASSLGGQGQVNTGELFF. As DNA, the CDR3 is TGTGCCAGCAGCTTGGGGGGACAGGGGCAGGTGAACACCGGGGAGCTGTTTTTT.

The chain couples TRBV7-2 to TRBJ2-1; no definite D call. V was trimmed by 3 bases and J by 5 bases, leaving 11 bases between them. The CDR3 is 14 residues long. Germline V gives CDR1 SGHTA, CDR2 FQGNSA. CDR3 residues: CASSLSNAHNEQFF. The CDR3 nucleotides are TGTGCCAGCAGCTTGTCGAACGCCCACAATGAGCAGTTCTTC.

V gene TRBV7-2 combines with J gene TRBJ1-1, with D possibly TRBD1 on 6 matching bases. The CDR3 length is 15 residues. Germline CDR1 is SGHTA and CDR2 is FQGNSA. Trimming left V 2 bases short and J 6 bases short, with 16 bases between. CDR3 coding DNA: TGTGCCAGCAGCTTATATGGACAGCCTTTATCTGAAGCTTTCTTT. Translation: CASSLYGQPLSEAFF.

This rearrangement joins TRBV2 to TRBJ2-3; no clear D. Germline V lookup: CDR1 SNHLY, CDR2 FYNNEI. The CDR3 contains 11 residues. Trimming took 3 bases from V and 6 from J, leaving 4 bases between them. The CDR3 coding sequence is TGTGCCAGCAGTGACGAGGATACGCAGTATTTT. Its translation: CASSDEDTQYF.

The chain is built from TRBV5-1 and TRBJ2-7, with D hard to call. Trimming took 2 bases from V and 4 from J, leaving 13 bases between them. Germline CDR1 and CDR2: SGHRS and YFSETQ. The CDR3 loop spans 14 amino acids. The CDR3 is CASSLPGPPYEQYF. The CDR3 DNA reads TGCGCCAGCAGCTTACCCGGGCCCCCTTACGAGCAGTACTTC.

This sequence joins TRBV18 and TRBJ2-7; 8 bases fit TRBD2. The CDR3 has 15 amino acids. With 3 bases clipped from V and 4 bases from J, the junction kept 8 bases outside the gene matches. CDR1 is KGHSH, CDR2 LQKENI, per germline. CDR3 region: CASSPLEAGAYEQYF. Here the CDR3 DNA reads TGTGCCAGCTCACCGTTAGAAGCGGGGGCATACGAGCAGTACTTC.

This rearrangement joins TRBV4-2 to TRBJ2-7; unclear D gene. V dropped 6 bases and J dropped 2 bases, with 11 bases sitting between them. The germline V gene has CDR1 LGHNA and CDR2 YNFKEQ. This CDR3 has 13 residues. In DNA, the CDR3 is TGTGCCAGCAGAGGGCCGGCCCCCTACGAGCAGTACTTC. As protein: CASRGPAPYEQYF.

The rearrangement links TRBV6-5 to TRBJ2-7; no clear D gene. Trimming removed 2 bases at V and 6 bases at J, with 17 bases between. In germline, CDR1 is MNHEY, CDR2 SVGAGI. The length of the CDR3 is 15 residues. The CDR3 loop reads CASSYRALAASEQYF. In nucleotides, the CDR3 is TGTGCCAGCAGTTACAGGGCTCTGGCGGCCTCCGAGCAGTACTTC.

CDR3 sequence reads: CASSKPGLGVGELFF. CDR3 bases: TGCGCCAGCAGCAAACCGGGACTAGGGGTCGGGGAGCTGTTTTTT. The chain employs TRBV5-1 and TRBJ2-2; 8 bases are shared with TRBD2. The V gene end was trimmed by 4 bases and the J gene end by 7 bases; junction bases not matched to a gene: 9. The CDR3 is made up of 15 amino acids. Germline CDR1 SGHRS, CDR2 YFSETQ.

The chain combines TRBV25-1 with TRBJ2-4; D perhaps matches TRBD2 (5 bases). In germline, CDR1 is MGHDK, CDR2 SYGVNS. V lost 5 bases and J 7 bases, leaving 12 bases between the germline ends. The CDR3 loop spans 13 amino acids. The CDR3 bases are TGTGCCAGCAGTCCCGACTACCTCAACATTCAGTACTTC. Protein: CASSPDYLNIQYF. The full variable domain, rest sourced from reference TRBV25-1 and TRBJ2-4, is EADIYQTPRYLVIGTGKKITLECSQTMGHDKMYWYQQDPGMELHLIHYSYGVNSTEKGDLSSESTVSRIRTEHFPLTLESARPSHTSQYLCASSPDYLNIQYFGAGTRLSVL.

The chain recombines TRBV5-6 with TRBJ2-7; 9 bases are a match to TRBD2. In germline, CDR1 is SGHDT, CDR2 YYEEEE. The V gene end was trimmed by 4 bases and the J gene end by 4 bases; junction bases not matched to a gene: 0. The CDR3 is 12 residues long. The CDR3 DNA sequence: TGTGCCAGCAGCGGACTAGCGTACGAGCAGTACTTC. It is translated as CASSGLAYEQYF.

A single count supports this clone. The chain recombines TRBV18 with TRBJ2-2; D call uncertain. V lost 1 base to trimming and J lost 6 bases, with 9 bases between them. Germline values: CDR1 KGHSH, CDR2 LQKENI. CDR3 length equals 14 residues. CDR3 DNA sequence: TGTGCCAGCTCACCACAGGGATGGGCCGGGGAGCTGTTTTTT. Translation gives CASSPQGWAGELFF.